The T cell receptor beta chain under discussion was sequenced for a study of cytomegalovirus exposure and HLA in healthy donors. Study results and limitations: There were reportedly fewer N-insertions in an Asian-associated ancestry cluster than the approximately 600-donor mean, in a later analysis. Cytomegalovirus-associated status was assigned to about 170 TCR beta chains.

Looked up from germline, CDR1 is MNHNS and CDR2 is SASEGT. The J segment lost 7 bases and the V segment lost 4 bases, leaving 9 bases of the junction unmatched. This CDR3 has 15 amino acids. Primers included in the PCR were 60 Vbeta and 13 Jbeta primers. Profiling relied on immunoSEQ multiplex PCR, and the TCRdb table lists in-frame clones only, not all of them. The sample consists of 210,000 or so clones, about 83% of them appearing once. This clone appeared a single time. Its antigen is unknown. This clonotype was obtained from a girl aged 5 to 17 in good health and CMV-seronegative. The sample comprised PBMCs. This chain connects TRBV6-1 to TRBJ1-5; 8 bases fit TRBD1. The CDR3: CASSVAAGGGQPQHF. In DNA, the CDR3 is TGTGCCAGCAGTGTCGCTGCAGGGGGCGGACAGCCCCAGCATTTT.